One TCR beta chain is described in this entry. Profiling relied on immunoSEQ multiplex PCR, and the TCRdb table lists in-frame clones only, not all of them. The sample holds about half a million clones, about 84% seen once. The sample originates from a study of shared clonotypes between healthy human individuals. The length of the CDR3 is 16 residues. Germline values: CDR1 MDHEN, CDR2 SYDVKM. The ends lost 10 bases at V and 7 bases at J; junction bases unmatched: 17. The chain couples TRBV28 to TRBJ2-2; 8 nucleotides match TRBD1. Sequences were obtained from PBMCs. This clonotype was obtained from a woman aged 35 to 49 in good health. Some clones in this sample may be carry-over from other donors' samples. The CDR3 is CATVGGTGTAGGELFF. DNA for the CDR3: TGTGCCACCGTTGGGGGGACAGGAACGGCAGGCGGGGAGCTGTTTTTT.